These 23 T cell receptor beta chains came from one sample sequenced in a study of beta chain features in type 1 diabetes. Expressed TCRB transcripts were sequenced after all isolated RNA was converted to cDNA. Only in-frame clones appear in the TCRdb table, and some are missing; sequencing was by immunoSEQ multiplex PCR. The sample carries more than 150,000 clones, roughly an eighth recorded once. Sequences were obtained from central memory CD4+ T cells from blood. The receptors come from a woman aged 18-29 years in good health.

This chain joins TRBV7-9 and TRBJ2-1; TRBD2 agrees at 7 bases. V gave up 1 base and J gave up 0 bases; unmatched junction bases: 0. The CDR3 runs 15 residues. The germline V gene encodes CDR1 SEHNR and CDR2 FQNEAQ (reference sequence). The CDR3 here is CASSLERGSYNEQFF. The CDR3 DNA is TGTGCCAGCAGCTTAGAGCGGGGCTCCTACAATGAGCAGTTCTTC.

The V call is TRBV6-5, the J call TRBJ2-5; 10 bases are a match to TRBD2. The germline V gene encodes CDR1 MNHEY and CDR2 SVGAGI. J was trimmed by 6 bases and V by 5 bases; bases with no gene match: 6. The CDR3 totals 14 residues. CDR3 bases: TGTGCCAGCAGTGCGGGACTAGCGAGGAAGACCCAGTACTTC. Its protein product is CASSAGLARKTQYF.

The chain combines TRBV7-9 with TRBJ2-1, with 16 bases matching TRBD2. There are 18 residues in the CDR3. Per the germline V gene, CDR1 is SEHNR and CDR2 is FQNEAQ (reference sequence). V trimming: 2 bases; J trimming: 8 bases; junction bases outside the gene matches: 9. CDR3 in amino acids: CASSLWGLAGGHKDEQFF. CDR3 in DNA: TGTGCCAGCAGCTTATGGGGACTAGCGGGAGGGCATAAAGATGAGCAGTTCTTC.

This clone was found a few times. The chain is built from TRBV18 and TRBJ2-5; 8 nucleotides match TRBD1. The V segment lost 2 bases and the J segment 1 base; nucleotides outside the gene matches: 6. Germline V gives CDR1 KGHSH, CDR2 LQKENI. CDR3 size: 16 residues. As DNA, the CDR3 is TGTGCCAGCTCACCAAGGGGGACAGGACGCCAAGAGACCCAGTACTTC. It translates to CASSPRGTGRQETQYF.

This clone turned up a few times. This rearrangement joins TRBV6-5 to TRBJ1-5; TRBD1 might be the D (6 bases). Germline lookup yields CDR1 MNHEY and CDR2 SVGAGI. The CDR3 extends over 15 amino acids. V shed 0 bases and J shed 5 bases, with 11 bases lying between them. CDR3 DNA: TGTGCCAGCAGTTACTCGACGTCAGGGGATCAGCCCCAGCATTTT. Its protein is CASSYSTSGDQPQHF.

This clone has just a few counts. The V and J genes are TRBV6-6 and TRBJ2-1, with a weak D call TRBD1 (6 bases). Germline CDR1 and CDR2: MNHNY and SVGAGI (reference sequence). The CDR3 is made up of 11 amino acids. V was clipped by 4 bases and J by 9 bases, with 7 bases between them. CDR3 in DNA: TGTGCCAGCAGTTTAGGGGGTGAGCAGTTCTTC. Its translation is CASSLGGEQFF.

This chain uses TRBV7-9 with TRBJ2-7; 8 positions match TRBD2. With 1 base clipped from V and 2 bases from J, the junction kept 4 bases outside the gene matches. The CDR3 totals 15 residues. Germline V gene data show CDR1 as SEHNR and CDR2 as FQNEAQ (reference sequence). The DNA of the CDR3 is TGTGCCAGCAGCTTAGAGGGCGGGAGGACCTACGAGCAGTACTTC. Translation: CASSLEGGRTYEQYF.

The rearrangement links TRBV7-2 to TRBJ1-2; 7 nucleotides match TRBD1. This CDR3 contains 13 residues. J was trimmed by 2 bases and V by 5 bases; bases with no gene match: 2. In germline, CDR1 is SGHTA, CDR2 FQGNSA. The CDR3 reads CASSVDRNYGYTF. In DNA, the CDR3 is TGTGCCAGCAGCGTGGACAGGAACTATGGCTACACCTTC.

The chain joins TRBV7-3 to TRBJ2-1; D gene unclear. This CDR3 is 13 amino acids long. Trimming cost V 2 bases and J 9 bases, with 11 bases left between them. Germline V gene lookup returns CDR1 SGHTA and CDR2 FQGTGA. CDR3 in amino acids: CASSLGTQAEQFF. The CDR3, as DNA: TGTGCCAGCAGCTTAGGTACTCAGGCTGAGCAGTTCTTC.

The chain has TRBV30 and TRBJ1-1; D is uncertain. The CDR3 consists of 10 residues. Germline values: CDR1 GTSNPN, CDR2 SVGIG (reference sequence). The V and J ends lost 8 bases and 11 bases respectively, with 15 bases between them. CDR3 amino acids: CALGGRLAFF. The CDR3 DNA sequence: TGTGCCCTTGGAGGGCGGTTGGCTTTCTTT.

V and J are TRBV28 and TRBJ1-5; D is perhaps TRBD1 (6 bases). The CDR3 covers 13 residues. Germline V gives CDR1 MDHEN, CDR2 SYDVKM. The V and J ends lost 7 bases and 5 bases respectively, with 12 bases between them. The CDR3 reads CASTPDSHQPQHF. CDR3 nucleotide sequence: TGTGCCAGCACCCCGGACAGTCATCAGCCCCAGCATTTT.

A few counts support this clone. The chain combines TRBV6-1 with TRBJ2-7; D ambiguous. CDR3 length: 13 residues. V lost 4 bases and J 2 bases, leaving 9 bases between the germline ends. The germline gives CDR1 MNHNS, CDR2 SASEGT. CDR3 residues: CASSVADTYEQYF. The CDR3 DNA reads TGTGCCAGCAGTGTTGCGGATACCTACGAGCAGTACTTC.

The rearrangement uses TRBV2 and TRBJ1-5; D remains unclear. The length of the CDR3 is 14 residues. The germline V gene encodes CDR1 SNHLY and CDR2 FYNNEI. V lost 1 base and J 2 bases, leaving 6 bases between the germline ends. CDR3 loop: CASSEGAGNQPQHF. The CDR3 DNA is TGTGCCAGCAGTGAAGGGGCTGGCAATCAGCCCCAGCATTTT. Drawing the rest from reference TRBV2 and TRBJ1-5, the complete variable domain is EPEVTQTPSHQVTQMGQEVILRCVPISNHLYFYWYRQILGQKVEFLVSFYNNEISEKSEIFDDQFSVERPDGSNFTLKIRSTKLEDSAMYFCASSEGAGNQPQHFGDGTRLSIL.

This sequence joins TRBV5-1 and TRBJ2-3; 7 nucleotides match TRBD2. Per the germline V gene, CDR1 is SGHRS and CDR2 is YFSETQ. The CDR3 runs to 14 residues. V dropped 1 base and J dropped 4; count of bases not matched to a gene: 3. This CDR3 reads CASSLNGGSDTQYF. The CDR3 coding sequence is TGCGCCAGCAGCTTGAACGGGGGGTCAGATACGCAGTATTTT.

The chain is built from TRBV18 and TRBJ1-5; D gene uncertain. Trimming cost V 2 bases and J 4 bases, with 12 bases left between them. This CDR3 spans 15 amino acids. CDR1 and CDR2 (germline): KGHSH, LQKENI. The CDR3 loop is CASSPFGRENQPQHF. DNA for the CDR3: TGTGCCAGCTCACCATTCGGACGGGAGAATCAGCCCCAGCATTTT.

This clone was counted a few times. The chain combines TRBV5-1 with TRBJ2-3; 11 nucleotides agree with TRBD2. V was pared by 3 bases and J by 6 bases, with 6 bases of the junction left unmatched. Germline assignment: CDR1 SGHRS and CDR2 YFSETQ. The CDR3 runs 15 residues. CDR3 in amino acids: CASSSTSGAGDTQYF. CDR3 nucleotides: TGCGCCAGCAGCTCGACTAGCGGGGCAGGGGATACGCAGTATTTT.

This clone has just a few counts. This sequence joins TRBV7-2 and TRBJ2-6; no firm D call. This CDR3 comprises 15 residues. V was cut by 2 bases and J by 0 bases, with 5 bases left in between. CDR1 is SGHTA, CDR2 FQGNSA, per germline. The CDR3 reads CASSLSISGANVLTF. As DNA, the CDR3 is TGTGCCAGCAGCTTATCCATCTCTGGGGCCAACGTCCTGACTTTC.

The chain uses TRBV19 and TRBJ2-2; TRBD2 matches 11 bases. CDR1 is LNHDA, CDR2 SQIVND, per germline (reference sequence). With V trimmed by 7 bases and J by 1 base, 5 bases remained unmatched. The length of the CDR3 is 16 residues. The CDR3 DNA reads as TGTGCCAGTATTCGACTAGCGGGGCTGAACACCGGGGAGCTGTTTTTT. Protein: CASIRLAGLNTGELFF.

The chain is built from TRBV9 and TRBJ2-1; possibly TRBD1 for D (8 bases). V was trimmed by 3 bases and J by 5 bases, leaving 12 bases between them. The CDR3 has 14 amino acids. Germline CDR1 SGDLS, CDR2 YYNGEE. The chain's CDR3 is CASSGQGRDNEQFF. The CDR3 DNA follows: TGTGCCAGCAGCGGACAGGGGAGGGACAATGAGCAGTTCTTC. Combining the CDR3 with reference TRBV9 and TRBJ2-1 gives the whole variable domain DSGVTQTPKHLITATGQRVTLRCSPRSGDLSVYWYQQSLDQGLQFLIQYYNGEERAKGNILERFSAQQFPDLHSELNLSSLELGDSALYFCASSGQGRDNEQFFGPGTRLTVL.

This clone occurred a few times. Distinct nucleotide sequences in the sample also encode this CDR3. This rearrangement joins TRBV7-2 to TRBJ1-1; unclear D gene. The V end was cut by 0 bases, the J end by 1 base, with 3 bases between. Germline V CDR1 and CDR2: SGHTA, FQGNSA. The CDR3 is 13 residues long. The CDR3 region has the DNA TGTGCCAGCAGCTTAGCGCGGAACACTGAAGCTTTCTTT. Residues: CASSLARNTEAFF. Using reference TRBV7-2 and TRBJ1-1 for the parts outside the CDR3, the full variable domain is GAGVSQSPSNKVTEKGKDVELRCDPISGHTALYWYRQSLGQGLEFLIYFQGNSAPDKSGLPSDRFSAERTGGSVSTLTIQRTQQEDSAVYLCASSLARNTEAFFGQGTRLTVV.

This chain links TRBV6-6 with TRBJ2-2; no reliable D call. V lost 6 bases to trimming and J lost 0 bases, with 11 bases between them. The CDR3 has 15 residues. CDR1 is MNHNY and CDR2 is SVGAGI in the germline V gene (reference sequence). In DNA, the CDR3 is TGTGCCAGCAGCCCTCTTGCGGCGAACACCGGGGAGCTGTTTTTT. Translation gives CASSPLAANTGELFF.

This clone was observed once. The gene calls are TRBV10-2 and TRBJ2-5, with TRBD1 identical over 7 bases. After removal of 5 bases from V and 4 bases from J, the junction contained 7 bases not matched to a gene. Per the germline V gene, CDR1 is WSHSY and CDR2 is SAAADI. The CDR3 spans 14 residues. The CDR3 loop reads CASSSTGLGETQYF. Here the CDR3 DNA reads TGCGCCAGCAGTTCGACAGGGCTAGGAGAGACCCAGTACTTC.

The rearrangement joins TRBV10-1 to TRBJ2-5; possibly TRBD2 for D (5 bases). The CDR3 is 13 residues long. Germline V gene sequence: CDR1 WNHNN, CDR2 SYGVQD (reference sequence). The V gene lost 3 bases and the J gene lost 5 bases, with 10 bases spanning the gap. The CDR3 coding sequence is TGCGCCAGCAGTGATGGGAGTGGGGAGACCCAGTACTTC. It specifies CASSDGSGETQYF.